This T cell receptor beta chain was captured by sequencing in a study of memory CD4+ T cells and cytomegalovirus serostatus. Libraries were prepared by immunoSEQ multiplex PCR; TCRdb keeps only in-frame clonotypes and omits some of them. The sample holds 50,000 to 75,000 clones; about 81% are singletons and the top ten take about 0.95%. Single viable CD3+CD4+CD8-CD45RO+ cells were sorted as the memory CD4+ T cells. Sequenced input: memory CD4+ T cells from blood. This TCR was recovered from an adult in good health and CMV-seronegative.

The CDR3 reads CASSSWGDKDRYGYTF. Written as DNA, the CDR3 is TGTGCCAGTAGTAGTTGGGGGGACAAGGACCGCTATGGCTACACCTTC. The chain is built from TRBV19 and TRBJ1-2; D might be TRBD1 (6 bases). CDR3 length equals 16 residues. Germline values: CDR1 LNHDA, CDR2 SQIVND (reference sequence). Trimming pared 4 bases from V and 4 bases from J, leaving 19 bases between.